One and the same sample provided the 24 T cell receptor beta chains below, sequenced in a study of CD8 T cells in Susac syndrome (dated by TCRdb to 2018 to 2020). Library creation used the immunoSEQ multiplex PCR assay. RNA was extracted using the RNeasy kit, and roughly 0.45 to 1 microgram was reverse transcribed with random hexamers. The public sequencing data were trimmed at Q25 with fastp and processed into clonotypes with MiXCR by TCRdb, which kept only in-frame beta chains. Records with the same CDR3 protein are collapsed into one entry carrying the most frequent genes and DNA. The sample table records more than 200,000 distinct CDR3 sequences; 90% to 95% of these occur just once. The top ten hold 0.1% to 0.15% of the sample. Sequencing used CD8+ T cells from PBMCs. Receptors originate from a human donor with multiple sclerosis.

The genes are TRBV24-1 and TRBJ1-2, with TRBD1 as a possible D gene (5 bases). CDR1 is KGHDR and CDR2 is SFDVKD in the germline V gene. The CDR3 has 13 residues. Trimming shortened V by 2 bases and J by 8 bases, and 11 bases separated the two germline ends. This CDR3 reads CATSDSRAGGYTF. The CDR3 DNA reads TGTGCCACCAGTGATTCCAGGGCTGGCGGCTACACCTTC.

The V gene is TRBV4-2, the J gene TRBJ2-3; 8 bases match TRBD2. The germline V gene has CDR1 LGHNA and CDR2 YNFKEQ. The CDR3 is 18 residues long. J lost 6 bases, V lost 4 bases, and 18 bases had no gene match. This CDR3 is CASSPGIGRAGVSDTQYF. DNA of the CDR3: TGTGCCAGCAGCCCTGGGATAGGTCGAGCGGGGGTTTCGGATACGCAGTATTTT.

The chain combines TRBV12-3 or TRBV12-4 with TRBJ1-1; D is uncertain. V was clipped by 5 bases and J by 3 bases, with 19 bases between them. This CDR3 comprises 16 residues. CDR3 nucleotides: TGTGCCAGCAGTCCCAACAGACCCTCTACGGACACTGAAGCTTTCTTT. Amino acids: CASSPNRPSTDTEAFF.

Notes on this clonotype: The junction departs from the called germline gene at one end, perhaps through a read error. CDR3 coding DNA: TGTGCCAGCACCTTACCCGGACAGTACGAGCAGTACTTC. Amino acids: CASTLPGQYEQYF. The rearrangement links TRBV7-9 to TRBJ2-7, with D perhaps TRBD1 (6 bases). The germline V gene encodes CDR1 SEHNR and CDR2 FQNEAQ (reference sequence). This CDR3 is built from 13 residues.

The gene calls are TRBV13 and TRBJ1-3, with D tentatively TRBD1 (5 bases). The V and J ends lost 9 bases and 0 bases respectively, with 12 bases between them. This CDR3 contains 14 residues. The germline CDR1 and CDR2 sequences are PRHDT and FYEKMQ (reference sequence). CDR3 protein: CASSGTSSGNTIYF. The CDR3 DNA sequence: TGTGCCAGTTCCGGGACGAGCTCTGGAAACACCATATATTTT. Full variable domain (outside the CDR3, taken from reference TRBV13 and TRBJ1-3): AAGVIQSPRHLIKEKRETATLKCYPIPRHDTVYWYQQGPGQDPQFLISFYEKMQSDKGSIPDRFSAQQFSDYHSELNMSSLELGDSALYFCASSGTSSGNTIYFGEGSWLTVV.

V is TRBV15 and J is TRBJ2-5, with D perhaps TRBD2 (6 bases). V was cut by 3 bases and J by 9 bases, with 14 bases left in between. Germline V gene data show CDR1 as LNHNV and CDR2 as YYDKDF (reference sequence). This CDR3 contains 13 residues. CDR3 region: CATSRSGDGAQYF. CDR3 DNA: TGTGCCACCAGCAGGTCGGGGGACGGCGCCCAGTACTTC. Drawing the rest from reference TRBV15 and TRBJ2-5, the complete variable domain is DAMVIQNPRYQVTQFGKPVTLSCSQTLNHNVMYWYQQKSSQAPKLLFHYYDKDFNNEADTPDNFQSRRPNTSFCFLDIRSPGLGDTAMYLCATSRSGDGAQYFGPGTRLLVL.

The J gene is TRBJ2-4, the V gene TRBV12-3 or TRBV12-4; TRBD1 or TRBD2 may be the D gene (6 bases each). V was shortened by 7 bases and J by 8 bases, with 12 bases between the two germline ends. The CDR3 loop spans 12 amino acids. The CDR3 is CASNEGGDIQYF. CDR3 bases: TGTGCCAGCAACGAGGGGGGAGACATTCAGTACTTC.

The chain's CDR3 is CASSETSGRYNEQFF. The CDR3 nucleotides are TGTGCCAGCAGCGAGACTAGCGGGAGGTACAATGAGCAGTTCTTC. The rearrangement joins TRBV7-8 to TRBJ2-1; the match to TRBD2 covers 13 bases. V lost 5 bases to trimming and J lost 4 bases; unmatched junction nucleotides: 2. Germline CDR1 is SGHVS and CDR2 is FQNEAQ. CDR3 length: 15 amino acids.

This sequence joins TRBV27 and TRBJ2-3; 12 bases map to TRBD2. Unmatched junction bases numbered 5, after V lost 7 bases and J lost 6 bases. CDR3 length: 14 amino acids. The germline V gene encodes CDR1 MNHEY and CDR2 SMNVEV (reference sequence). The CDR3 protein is CASTALAGGDTQYF. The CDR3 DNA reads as TGTGCCAGCACCGCACTAGCGGGGGGTGATACGCAGTATTTT.

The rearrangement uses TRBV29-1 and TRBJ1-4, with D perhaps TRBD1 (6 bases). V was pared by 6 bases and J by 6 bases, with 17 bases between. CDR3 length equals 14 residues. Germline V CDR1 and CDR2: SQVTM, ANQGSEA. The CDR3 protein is CSVYRVGGDEKLFF. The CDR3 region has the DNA TGCAGCGTCTACAGGGTAGGCGGGGATGAAAAACTGTTTTTT.

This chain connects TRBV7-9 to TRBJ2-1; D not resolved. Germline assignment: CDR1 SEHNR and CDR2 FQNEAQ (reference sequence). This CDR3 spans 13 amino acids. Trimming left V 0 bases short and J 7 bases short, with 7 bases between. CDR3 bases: TGTGCCAGCAGCTTAGCACTGGGTAATGAGCAGTTCTTC. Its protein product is CASSLALGNEQFF.

CDR3 coding DNA: TGCGCCAGCAGCGAATCAGGGGTGATAGACACTGAAGCTTTCTTT. This codes for CASSESGVIDTEAFF. The V call is TRBV5-1, the J call TRBJ1-1, with D perhaps matching TRBD1 (6 bases). The V end was cut by 4 bases, the J end by 3 bases, with 16 bases between. The CDR3 runs to 15 residues. Looked up from germline, CDR1 is SGHRS and CDR2 is YFSETQ.

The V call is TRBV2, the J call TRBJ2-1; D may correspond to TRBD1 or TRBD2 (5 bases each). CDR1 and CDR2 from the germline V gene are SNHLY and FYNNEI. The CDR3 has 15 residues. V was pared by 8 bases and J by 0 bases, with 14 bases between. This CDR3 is CASDPWGSSYNEQFF. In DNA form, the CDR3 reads TGTGCCAGCGACCCATGGGGGTCCTCCTACAATGAGCAGTTCTTC.

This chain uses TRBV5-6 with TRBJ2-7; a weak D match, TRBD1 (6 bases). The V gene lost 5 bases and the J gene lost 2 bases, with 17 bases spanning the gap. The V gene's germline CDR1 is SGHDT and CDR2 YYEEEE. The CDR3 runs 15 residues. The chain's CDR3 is CASSGGTGYPYEQYF. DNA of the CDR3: TGTGCCAGCAGTGGAGGTACAGGGTATCCCTACGAGCAGTACTTC.

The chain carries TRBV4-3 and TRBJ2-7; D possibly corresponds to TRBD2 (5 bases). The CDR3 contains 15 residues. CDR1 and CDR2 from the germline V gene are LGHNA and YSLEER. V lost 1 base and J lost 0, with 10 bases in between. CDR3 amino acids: CASSQVRESSYEQYF. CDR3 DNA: TGCGCCAGCAGCCAAGTACGGGAAAGCTCCTACGAGCAGTACTTC.

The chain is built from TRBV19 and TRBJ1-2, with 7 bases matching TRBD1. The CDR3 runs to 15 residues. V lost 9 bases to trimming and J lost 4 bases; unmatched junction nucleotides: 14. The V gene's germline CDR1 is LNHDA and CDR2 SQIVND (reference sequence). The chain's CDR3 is CASTPYRGTFYGYTF. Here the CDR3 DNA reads TGTGCCAGCACCCCCTACAGGGGCACCTTCTATGGCTACACCTTC.

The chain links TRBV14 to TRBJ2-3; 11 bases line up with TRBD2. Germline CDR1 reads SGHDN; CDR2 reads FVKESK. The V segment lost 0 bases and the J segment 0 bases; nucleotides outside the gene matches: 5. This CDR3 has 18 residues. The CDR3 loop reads CASSQDGLAGGSTDTQYF. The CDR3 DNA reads TGTGCCAGCAGCCAAGACGGCCTAGCGGGGGGAAGCACAGATACGCAGTATTTT.

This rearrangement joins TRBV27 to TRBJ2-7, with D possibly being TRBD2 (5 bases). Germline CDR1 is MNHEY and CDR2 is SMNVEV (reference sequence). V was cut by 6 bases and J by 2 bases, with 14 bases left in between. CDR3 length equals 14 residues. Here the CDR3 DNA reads TGTGCCAGCAGCGACCCGGGGAGTACCTACGAGCAGTACTTC. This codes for CASSDPGSTYEQYF.

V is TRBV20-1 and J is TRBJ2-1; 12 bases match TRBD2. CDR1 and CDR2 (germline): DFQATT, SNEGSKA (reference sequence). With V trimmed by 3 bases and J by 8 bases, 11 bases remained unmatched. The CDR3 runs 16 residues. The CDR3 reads CSARDLTSGSVDEQFF. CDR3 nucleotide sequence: TGCAGTGCTAGGGACTTGACTAGCGGGAGTGTCGATGAGCAGTTCTTC.

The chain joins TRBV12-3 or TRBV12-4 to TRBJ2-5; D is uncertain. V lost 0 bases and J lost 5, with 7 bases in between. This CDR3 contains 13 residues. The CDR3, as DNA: TGTGCCAGCAGTTTAGCCCAGAGGGAGACCCAGTACTTC. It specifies CASSLAQRETQYF.

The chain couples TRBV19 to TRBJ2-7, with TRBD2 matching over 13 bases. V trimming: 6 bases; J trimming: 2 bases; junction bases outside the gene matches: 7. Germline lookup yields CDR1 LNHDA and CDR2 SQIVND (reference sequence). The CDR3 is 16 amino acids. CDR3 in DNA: TGTGCCAGTAGCCCGTACGGACTAGCGGGGGCCTACGAGCAGTACTTC. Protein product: CASSPYGLAGAYEQYF.

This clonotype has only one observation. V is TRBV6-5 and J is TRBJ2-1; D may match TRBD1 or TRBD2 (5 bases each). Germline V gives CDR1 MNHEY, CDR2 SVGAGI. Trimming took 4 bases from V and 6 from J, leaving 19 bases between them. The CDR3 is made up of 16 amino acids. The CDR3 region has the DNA TGTGCCAGCAGTTCCAGTCCGGGCCCGAGGGGCAATGAGCAGTTCTTC. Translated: CASSSSPGPRGNEQFF.

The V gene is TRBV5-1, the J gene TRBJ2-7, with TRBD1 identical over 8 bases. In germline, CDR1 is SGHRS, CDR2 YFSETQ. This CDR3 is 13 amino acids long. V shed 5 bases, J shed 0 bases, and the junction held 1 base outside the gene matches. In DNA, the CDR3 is TGCGCCAGCAGGGGACAGGACTCCTACGAGCAGTACTTC. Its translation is CASRGQDSYEQYF.

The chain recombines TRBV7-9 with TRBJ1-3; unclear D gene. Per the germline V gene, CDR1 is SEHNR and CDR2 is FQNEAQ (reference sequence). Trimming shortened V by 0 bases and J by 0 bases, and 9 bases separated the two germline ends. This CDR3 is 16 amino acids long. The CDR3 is CASSLAQTYSGNTIYF. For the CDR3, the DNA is TGTGCCAGCAGCTTAGCCCAGACTTACTCTGGAAACACCATATATTTT. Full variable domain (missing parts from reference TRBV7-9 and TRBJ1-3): DTGVSQNPRHKITKRGQNVTFRCDPISEHNRLYWYRQTLGQGPEFLTYFQNEAQLEKSRLLSDRFSAERPKGSFSTLEIQRTEQGDSAMYLCASSLAQTYSGNTIYFGEGSWLTVV.